A single sample gave rise to the 3 T cell receptor beta chains below, sequenced in a study of T cells in Graves' hyperthyroidism and ophthalmopathy. RNA transcripts yielded amplified TCR beta CDR3 regions. RT-PCR in the first round (using the HTBI primer set) targeted the TCR CDR3. Using its own MiXCR run on the multiplex PCR reads, TCRdb lists one record per CDR3 protein. The data show hundreds of thousands of distinct CDR3 sequences, with approximately 14% seen just once and over 10% held by the top ten. Sequenced input: blood. All receptors come from a man aged 18 to 29 with Graves' ophthalmopathy.

This chain joins TRBV12-5 and TRBJ1-5; unclear D gene. CDR1 and CDR2 from the germline V gene are LGHNT and FRNRAP. This CDR3 spans 14 amino acids. The CDR3 reads CASTETEINQPQHF. CDR3 coding DNA: TGTGCGAGTACCGAGACGGAAATCAATCAGCCCCAGCATTTT.

This clonotype was detected many times. The chain uses TRBV7-2 and TRBJ1-6, with D uncertain. This CDR3 comprises 13 residues. V was clipped by 2 bases and J by 6 bases, with 5 bases between them. The germline V gene encodes CDR1 SGHTA and CDR2 FQGNSA. The CDR3 reads CASSLFFNSPLHF. CDR3 bases: TGTGCCAGCAGCTTATTCTTTAATTCACCCCTCCACTTT.

The chain joins TRBV12-3 or TRBV12-4 to TRBJ2-1; TRBD2 matches 11 bases. The CDR3 has 16 amino acids. Trimming removed 6 bases from V and 4 bases from J; junction bases left unmatched: 8. The CDR3 DNA reads TGTGCCAGCAGCGAGCAGGGACTAGCGGCATACAATGAGCAGTTCTTC. Its translation is CASSEQGLAAYNEQFF.